This T cell receptor (beta chain) was retrieved from a study of T cells after posttransplantation cyclophosphamide. Clones were sequenced by immunoSEQ multiplex PCR, and TCRdb holds only the in-frame ones, with some missing. The profile covers 15,000 to 20,000 clones, none occurring a single time. At least ten counts were recorded for this clone. The target antigen is unknown. Study-wide results and limits: Skin or GI-infiltrating T cells shared few TRB sequences with blood. Later post-transplant blood repertoires were often dominated by donor CD8+ memory clones. After PTCy, TRB diversity resembled that of CNI/methotrexate controls.

A marrow graft followed busulfan-fludarabine conditioning, with cyclophosphamide on days +3 and +4. The V end was cut by 2 bases, the J end by 3 bases, with 8 bases between. The CDR3 is made up of 14 amino acids. Germline V gene sequence: CDR1 MDHEN, CDR2 SYDVKM. The TCR sequence derives from a female patient aged 30 to 45 who received an allogeneic stem cell transplant from a related donor, was CMV-positive, and had no GVHD. Some of the T cells might come from the graft donor. The chain links TRBV28 to TRBJ2-1; no definite D call. The starting material was PBMCs, obtained after allogeneic stem cell transplant with posttransplant cyclophosphamide. The DNA for the CDR3 is TGTGCCAGCAGTTTAGCCGACATCTACAATGAGCAGTTCTTC. This codes for CASSLADIYNEQFF.